A single sample is the source of the 21 T cell receptor beta chains below, sequenced in a study of blood T cell repertoires in COVID-19. Profiled with immunoSEQ multiplex PCR; TCRdb holds only in-frame clones, not every one. The table lists fewer than 300,000 clones, about 85% of them singletons, with 2% to 3% in the top ten. The sequenced material came from PBMCs or T cells enriched from blood (not recorded which). The receptors were gathered from a woman aged 45-65 years who had recovered from COVID-19.

In regard to this clone: Other DNA sequences in this specimen translate into the identical CDR3. V gene TRBV18 combines with J gene TRBJ1-5; D perhaps matches TRBD1 (5 bases). Trimming shortened V by 3 bases and J by 5 bases, and 11 bases separated the two germline ends. Germline assignment: CDR1 KGHSH and CDR2 LQKENI. The CDR3 contains 14 residues. The CDR3 loop is CASSPGGGDQPQHF. CDR3 in DNA: TGTGCCAGCTCACCGGGTGGAGGGGATCAGCCCCAGCATTTT.

The CDR3 region is CASSPGLAGVGTYNEQFF. In DNA form, the CDR3 reads TGTGCCAGCAGCCCGGGACTAGCGGGAGTGGGTACCTACAATGAGCAGTTCTTC. The chain employs TRBV11-3 and TRBJ2-1; 14 nucleotides align to TRBD2. The CDR3 totals 18 residues. The trim removed 5 bases at V and 2 bases at J, leaving 8 bases unmatched. Germline CDR1 is SGHNT and CDR2 is YENEEA.

The chain recombines TRBV5-1 with TRBJ1-4; 10 bases are a match to TRBD1. Germline-derived CDR1 and CDR2 are SGHRS and YFSETQ. With V trimmed by 8 bases and J by 4 bases, 8 bases remained unmatched. The CDR3 spans 15 residues. The CDR3 region has the DNA TGCGCCAGTAAGACAGGGGGCGAAAATAATGAAAAACTGTTTTTT. Its translation: CASKTGGENNEKLFF.

The CDR3 DNA reads TGTGCCGGGACCTCACAGGGCAGGCCCTCCGAGCAGTACTTC. It codes for CAGTSQGRPSEQYF. The chain combines TRBV30 with TRBJ2-7; TRBD1 is a possible D gene (6 bases). Trimming stripped 8 bases from V and 6 bases from J, with 23 bases between. This CDR3 is built from 14 residues. Germline values: CDR1 GTSNPN, CDR2 SVGIG (reference sequence).

The count of this clone is one. CDR3 loop: CASSLEFLERDNEQFF. CDR3 DNA sequence: TGCGCCAGCAGCTTGGAGTTTTTGGAGCGGGACAATGAGCAGTTCTTC. The chain employs TRBV5-1 and TRBJ2-1, with D perhaps TRBD2 (6 bases). The germline V and J ends were trimmed by 0 bases and 5 bases, with 15 bases remaining between them. Germline loops: CDR1 SGHRS, CDR2 YFSETQ. CDR3 length: 16 residues.

The genes are TRBV11-3 and TRBJ2-2; possible D gene TRBD1, 5 bases. With 0 bases removed from V and 5 bases from J, the gap between germline ends came to 16 bases. This CDR3 region has 17 residues. CDR1 and CDR2 from the germline V gene are SGHNT and YENEEA. The CDR3 sequence is CASSLDQGDSETGELFF. The CDR3 DNA reads TGTGCCAGCAGCTTAGATCAAGGGGATTCTGAAACCGGGGAGCTGTTTTTT.

The rearrangement links TRBV11-1 to TRBJ2-5; TRBD1 matches at 8 bases. Germline CDR1 reads SGHAT; CDR2 reads FQDESV (reference sequence). Trimming took 4 bases from V and 7 from J; bases not matched to a gene: 11. The CDR3 covers 15 residues. The CDR3 is CASSYKDRGSWTQYF. CDR3 nucleotides: TGTGCCAGCAGCTATAAAGACAGGGGCTCTTGGACCCAGTACTTC.

The gene calls are TRBV5-6 and TRBJ1-2; D is perhaps TRBD1 (5 bases). The V gene's germline CDR1 is SGHDT and CDR2 YYEEEE. V lost 4 bases and J 5 bases, leaving 18 bases between the germline ends. The CDR3 sequence is 15 residues long. The CDR3 loop is CASSRRTTANYGYTF. In DNA, the CDR3 is TGTGCCAGCAGCCGACGGACGACAGCCAATTATGGCTACACCTTC.

This clone was observed once. The CDR3 loop is CASSLGLAGVNEQFF. CDR3 bases: TGCGCCAGCAGCTTAGGGCTAGCGGGAGTTAATGAGCAGTTCTTC. The chain carries TRBV5-1 and TRBJ2-1, with 10 nucleotides matching TRBD2. Trimming removed 2 bases from V and 7 bases from J; junction bases left unmatched: 6. CDR1 is SGHRS, CDR2 YFSETQ, per germline. The length of the CDR3 is 15 residues.

V gene TRBV30 combines with J gene TRBJ2-2, with D possibly matching TRBD1 (6 bases). V was shortened by 3 bases and J by 7 bases, with 12 bases between the two germline ends. Germline lookup yields CDR1 GTSNPN and CDR2 SVGIG (reference sequence). The CDR3 is 13 residues long. The CDR3 sequence is CAWRGAVIGELFF. The CDR3 DNA sequence: TGTGCCTGGAGGGGGGCGGTTATCGGGGAGCTGTTTTTT.

V is TRBV29-1 and J is TRBJ1-2; D gene uncertain. Germline lookup yields CDR1 SQVTM and CDR2 ANQGSEA. This CDR3 is 14 amino acids long. The V end lost 6 bases, the J end lost 4 bases, and 18 bases lay between the germline ends. CDR3 protein: CSVKDPRILYGYTF. In DNA, the CDR3 is TGCAGCGTCAAAGACCCCAGGATTCTCTATGGCTACACCTTC.

CDR3 amino acids: CASTPSQVGEQFF. CDR3 sequence (DNA): TGTGCCAGCACCCCGTCCCAGGTAGGTGAGCAGTTCTTC. This rearrangement joins TRBV11-2 to TRBJ2-1; D call uncertain. V lost 7 bases, J lost 9 bases, and 16 bases lay in between. CDR1 SGHAT and CDR2 FQNNGV come from the germline V gene. The CDR3 has 13 amino acids.

CDR3 residues: CASSYSGTAFYGYTF. The CDR3 nucleotides are TGTGCCAGCAGTTACTCCGGGACAGCTTTCTATGGCTACACCTTC. The chain uses TRBV6-5 and TRBJ1-2, with 7 positions matching TRBD1. Germline V gene sequence: CDR1 MNHEY, CDR2 SVGAGI. Trimming took 0 bases from V and 4 from J; bases not matched to a gene: 5. The length of the CDR3 is 15 residues.

The rearrangement uses TRBV30 and TRBJ1-6, with no clear D. V lost 2 bases to trimming and J lost 4 bases, with 6 bases between them. The CDR3 is 13 amino acids. CDR1 and CDR2 from the germline V gene are GTSNPN and SVGIG (reference sequence). CDR3 in amino acids: CAWSSQYNSPLHF. CDR3 DNA sequence: TGTGCCTGGAGTTCGCAGTATAATTCACCCCTCCACTTT.

This chain uses TRBV24-1 with TRBJ2-7; 9 positions agree with TRBD1. Germline CDR1 KGHDR, CDR2 SFDVKD. V was clipped by 4 bases and J by 4 bases; unmatched bases: 7. This CDR3 has 15 amino acids. The chain's CDR3 is CATSDSGTGFYEQYF. The CDR3 DNA reads TGTGCCACCAGTGACTCCGGGACAGGGTTTTACGAGCAGTACTTC.

V is TRBV19 and J is TRBJ2-3; 10 bases map to TRBD2. V lost 7 bases to trimming and J lost 7 bases; unmatched junction nucleotides: 11. Germline CDR1 reads LNHDA; CDR2 reads SQIVND (reference sequence). CDR3 length equals 15 residues. DNA for the CDR3: TGTGCCAGTAACCCTAGCGGGAGCCGTAGGAATACGCAGTATTTT. Its translation is CASNPSGSRRNTQYF.

The rearrangement links TRBV6-5 to TRBJ2-7; D not certain. The CDR3 contains 12 residues. The V gene lost 5 bases and the J gene lost 3 bases, with 8 bases spanning the gap. The V gene's germline CDR1 is MNHEY and CDR2 SVGAGI. CDR3 bases: TGTGCCAGCAGTCTAAATGGCTACGAGCAGTACTTC. Encoded protein: CASSLNGYEQYF.

The rearrangement uses TRBV7-8 and TRBJ2-7, with 7 bases fitting TRBD1. V gave up 1 base and J gave up 2 bases; unmatched junction bases: 8. CDR1 is SGHVS and CDR2 is FQNEAQ in the germline V gene. The CDR3 contains 16 residues. CDR3 DNA: TGTGCCAGCAGCTTAGTCTCGACAGGGATTGCCTACGAGCAGTACTTC. It codes for CASSLVSTGIAYEQYF. The complete variable domain, with remaining parts taken from reference TRBV7-8 and TRBJ2-7, reads GAGVSQSPRYKVAKRGQDVALRCDPISGHVSLFWYQQALGQGPEFLTYFQNEAQLDKSGLPSDRFFAERPEGSVSTLKIQRTQQEDSAVYLCASSLVSTGIAYEQYFGPGTRLTVT.

The rearrangement uses TRBV30 and TRBJ2-5, with 10 bases matching TRBD2. The V and J ends lost 2 bases and 4 bases, in that order; junction bases with no gene match: 7. The CDR3 sequence is 15 residues long. Germline CDR1 reads GTSNPN; CDR2 reads SVGIG (reference sequence). In nucleotides, the CDR3 is TGTGCCTGGAGTCTAGCGGGAGTGGAAGGAGAGACCCAGTACTTC. Protein product: CAWSLAGVEGETQYF.

The genes are TRBV5-4 and TRBJ2-5; 13 positions agree with TRBD2. Trimming removed 3 bases from V and 5 bases from J; junction bases left unmatched: 7. The CDR3 length is 16 residues. The germline gives CDR1 SGHNT, CDR2 YYREEE (reference sequence). The CDR3 DNA reads as TGTGCCAGCAGCTGGACTAGCGGGAGAGTGTGGGAGACCCAGTACTTC. This codes for CASSWTSGRVWETQYF.

The chain uses TRBV5-1 and TRBJ2-3, with TRBD1 matching 9 bases. The CDR3 is 15 residues long. V lost 4 bases, J lost 1 base, and 4 bases stayed unmatched. Germline V lookup: CDR1 SGHRS, CDR2 YFSETQ. As DNA, the CDR3 is TGCGCCAGCAGCAGATGGACAGGGGGCACAGATACGCAGTATTTT. It translates to CASSRWTGGTDTQYF.